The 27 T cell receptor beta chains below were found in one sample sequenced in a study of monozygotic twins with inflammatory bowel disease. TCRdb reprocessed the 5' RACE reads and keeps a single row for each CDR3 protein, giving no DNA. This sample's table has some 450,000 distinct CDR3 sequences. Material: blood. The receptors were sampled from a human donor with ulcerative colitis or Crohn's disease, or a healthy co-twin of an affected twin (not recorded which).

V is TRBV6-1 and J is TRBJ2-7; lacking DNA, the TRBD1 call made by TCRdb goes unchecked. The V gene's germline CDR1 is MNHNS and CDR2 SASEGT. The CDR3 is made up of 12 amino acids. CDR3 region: CASHRGQYEQYF.

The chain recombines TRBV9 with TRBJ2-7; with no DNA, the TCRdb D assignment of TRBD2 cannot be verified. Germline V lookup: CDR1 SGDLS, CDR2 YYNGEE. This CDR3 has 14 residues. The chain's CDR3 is CASSVDGTLYEQYF.

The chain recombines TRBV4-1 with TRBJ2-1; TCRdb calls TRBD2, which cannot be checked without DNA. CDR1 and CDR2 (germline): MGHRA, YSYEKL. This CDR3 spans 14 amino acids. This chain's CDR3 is CASRTAVQNNEQFF.

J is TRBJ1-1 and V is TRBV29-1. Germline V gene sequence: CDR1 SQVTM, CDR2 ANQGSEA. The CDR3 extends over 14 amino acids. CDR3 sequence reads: CSVDPPALNTEAFF.

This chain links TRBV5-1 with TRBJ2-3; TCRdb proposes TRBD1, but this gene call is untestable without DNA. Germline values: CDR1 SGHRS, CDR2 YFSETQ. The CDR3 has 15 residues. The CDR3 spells CASSLGTGFSDTQYF.

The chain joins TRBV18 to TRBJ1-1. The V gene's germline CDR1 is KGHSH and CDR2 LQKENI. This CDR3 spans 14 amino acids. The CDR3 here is CASSPDGKNTEAFF.

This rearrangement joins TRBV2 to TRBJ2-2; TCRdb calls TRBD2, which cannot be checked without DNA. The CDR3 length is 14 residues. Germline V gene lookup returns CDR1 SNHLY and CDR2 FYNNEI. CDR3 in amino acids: CASSWASGTGELFF.

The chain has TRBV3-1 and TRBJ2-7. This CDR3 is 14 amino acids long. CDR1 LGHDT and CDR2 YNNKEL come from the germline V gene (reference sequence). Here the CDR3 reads CASAWGFGNYEQHF.

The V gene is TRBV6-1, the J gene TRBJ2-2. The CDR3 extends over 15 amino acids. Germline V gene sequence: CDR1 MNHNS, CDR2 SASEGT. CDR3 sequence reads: CASIQTRFGTGELFF.

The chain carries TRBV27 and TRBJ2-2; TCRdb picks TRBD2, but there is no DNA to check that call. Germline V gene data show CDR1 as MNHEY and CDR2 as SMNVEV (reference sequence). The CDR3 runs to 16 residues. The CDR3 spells CASSSQRGGRTGELFF.

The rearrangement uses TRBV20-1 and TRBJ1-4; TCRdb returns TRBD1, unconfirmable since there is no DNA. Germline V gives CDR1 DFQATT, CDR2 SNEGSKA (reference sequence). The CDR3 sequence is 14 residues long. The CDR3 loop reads CSAESGTGAEKLFF.

The CDR3 protein is CASTNSANTEAFF. The chain employs TRBV7-9 and TRBJ1-1. This CDR3 has 13 residues. Germline lookup yields CDR1 SEHNR and CDR2 FQNEAQ (reference sequence).

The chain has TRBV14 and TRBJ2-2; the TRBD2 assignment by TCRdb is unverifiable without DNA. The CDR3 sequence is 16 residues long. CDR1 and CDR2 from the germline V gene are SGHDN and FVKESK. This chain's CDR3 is CASNTRGAGDTGELFF.

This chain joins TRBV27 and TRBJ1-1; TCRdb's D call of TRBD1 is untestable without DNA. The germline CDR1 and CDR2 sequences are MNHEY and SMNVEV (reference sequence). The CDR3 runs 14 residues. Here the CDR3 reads CASSSDRAGTEAFF.

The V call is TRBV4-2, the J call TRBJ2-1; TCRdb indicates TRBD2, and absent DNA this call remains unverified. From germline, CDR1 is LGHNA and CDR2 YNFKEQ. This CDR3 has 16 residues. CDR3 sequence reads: CASSPSGGTSYNEQFF.

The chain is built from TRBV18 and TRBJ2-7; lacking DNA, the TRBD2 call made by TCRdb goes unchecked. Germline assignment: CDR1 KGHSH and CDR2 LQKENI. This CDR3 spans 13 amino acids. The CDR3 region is CASSLHRRDEQYF.

The CDR3 sequence: CASSLEYSGTDTQYF. V and J are TRBV7-6 and TRBJ2-3; the TCRdb D gene call, TRBD1, has no DNA to confirm it. This CDR3 comprises 15 residues. Germline-derived CDR1 and CDR2 are SGHVS and FNYEAQ.

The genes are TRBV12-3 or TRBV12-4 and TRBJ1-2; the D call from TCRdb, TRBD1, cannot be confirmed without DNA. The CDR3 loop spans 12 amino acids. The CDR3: CASSFGTPHDTF.

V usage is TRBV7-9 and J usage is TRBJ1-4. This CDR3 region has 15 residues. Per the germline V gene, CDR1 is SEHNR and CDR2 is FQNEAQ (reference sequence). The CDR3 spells CASSWGRAINEKLFF. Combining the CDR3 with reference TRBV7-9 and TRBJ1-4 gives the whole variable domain DTGVSQNPRHKITKRGQNVTFRCDPISEHNRLYWYRQTLGQGPEFLTYFQNEAQLEKSRLLSDRFSAERPKGSFSTLEIQRTEQGDSAMYLCASSWGRAINEKLFFGSGTQLSVL.

The chain's CDR3 is CAAGAAGTDTQYF. The V and J genes are TRBV7-9 and TRBJ2-3; TCRdb's D call of TRBD1 is untestable without DNA. The CDR3 length is 13 residues. CDR1 and CDR2 (germline): SEHNR, FQNEAQ (reference sequence).

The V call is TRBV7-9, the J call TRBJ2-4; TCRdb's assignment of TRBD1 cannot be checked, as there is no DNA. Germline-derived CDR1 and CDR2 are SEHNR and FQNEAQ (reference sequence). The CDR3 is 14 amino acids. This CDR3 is CASSTRRGGDIQYF. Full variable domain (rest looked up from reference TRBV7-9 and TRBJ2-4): DTGVSQNPRHKITKRGQNVTFRCDPISEHNRLYWYRQTLGQGPEFLTYFQNEAQLEKSRLLSDRFSAERPKGSFSTLEIQRTEQGDSAMYLCASSTRRGGDIQYFGAGTRLSVL.

The CDR3 sequence: CASSFRLAGDLNEQFF. The gene calls are TRBV5-1 and TRBJ2-1; TCRdb indicates TRBD2, and absent DNA this call remains unverified. CDR1 is SGHRS, CDR2 YFSETQ, per germline. The CDR3 is 16 amino acids.

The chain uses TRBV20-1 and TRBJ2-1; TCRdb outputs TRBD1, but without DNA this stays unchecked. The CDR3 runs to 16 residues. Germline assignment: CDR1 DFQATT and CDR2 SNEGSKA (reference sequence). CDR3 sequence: CSARDPGQGDYNEQFF.

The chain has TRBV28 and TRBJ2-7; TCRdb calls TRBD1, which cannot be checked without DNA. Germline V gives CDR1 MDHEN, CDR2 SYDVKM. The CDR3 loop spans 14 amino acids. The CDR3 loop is CASTLDRDSHEQYF.

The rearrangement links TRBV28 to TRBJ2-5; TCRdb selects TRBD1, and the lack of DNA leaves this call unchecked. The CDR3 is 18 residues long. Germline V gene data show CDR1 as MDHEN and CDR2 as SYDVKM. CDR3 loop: CASSLGIGQGMNQETQYF. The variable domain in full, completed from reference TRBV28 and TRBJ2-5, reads DVKVTQSSRYLVKRTGEKVFLECVQDMDHENMFWYRQDPGLGLRLIYFSYDVKMKEKGDIPEGYSVSREKKERFSLILESASTNQTSMYLCASSLGIGQGMNQETQYFGPGTRLLVL.

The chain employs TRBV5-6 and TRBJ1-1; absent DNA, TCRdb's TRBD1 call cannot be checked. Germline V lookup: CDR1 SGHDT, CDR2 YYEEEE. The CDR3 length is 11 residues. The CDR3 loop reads CASRRGTEAFF.

CDR3 in amino acids: CASRWEQAVNYGYTF. The V and J genes are TRBV6-1 and TRBJ1-2; no DNA is available, so the TRBD1 call from TCRdb remains unchecked. The CDR3 sequence is 15 residues long. Germline values: CDR1 MNHNS, CDR2 SASEGT.